This T cell receptor (beta chain) was found in a study of regulatory T cells in long-lasting Graves disease. Study-wide findings and caveats: TRBV28, TRBJ1-2 and TRBJ2-5 emerged as the favored segments in persistent disease.

The time point is: persistent/refractory GD, antithyroid drugs over 5 years with positive TRAb. There was RNA extracted from PBMCs, and the TCR library was made from it. It was American Thyroid Association guidelines that determined Graves' disease diagnosis. All patients originated from an endocrinology department located in Xi'an, China. CDR3 length equals 19 residues. The germline V gene encodes CDR1 ENHRY and CDR2 SYGVKD. Trimming removed 2 bases from V and 0 bases from J; junction bases left unmatched: 5. A word on this clonotype: The antigen remains unidentified.

Arm-PCR of CDR3 regions with iRepertoire HTBI primers generated TCR beta libraries. TCRdb processed the multiplex PCR reads anew with MiXCR; each CDR3 protein has one entry. The sample contains hundreds of thousands of distinct CDR3 sequences, around 21% of which appear only once. The J gene is TRBJ2-6, the V gene TRBV10-3, with 12 bases matching TRBD2. This sequence originates from a female donor with Graves disease. The sequencing used peripheral blood mononuclear cells (PBMCs), collected when the disease was refractory, from a patient treated with antithyroid drugs. CDR3 loop: CAISEGLTSGSSGANVLTF. Written as DNA, the CDR3 is TGTGCCATCAGTGAGGGACTGACTAGCGGGAGCTCTGGGGCCAACGTCCTGACTTTC.